A selection of T cell receptor beta chains follows, all from one sample in a study of blood T cell repertoires in COVID-19. Only in-frame clones appear in the TCRdb table, and some are missing; sequencing was by immunoSEQ multiplex PCR. In the table there are around 150,000 clones, approximately 73% of which are singletons. Sequences were obtained from peripheral blood. All receptors come from a man aged 55 to 69 with acute or convalescent COVID-19. Each CDR3 is given with its conserved first and last residue. The order of the fields is CDR3 DNA, CDR3 protein, V gene, CDR3 length, clone size, D gene, J gene. The D gene is left open where the match is weak. Some rows mark clone size as missing; the rest say once, few, many or name a class of expanded clone.

DNA: TGTGCCAGCAGCTTTGGTCAGGGTGGCTACGAGCAGTACTTC
CDR3: CASSFGQGGYEQYF
V: TRBV7-9
length: 14
size: -
D: -
J: TRBJ2-7

DNA: TGCGCCAGCAGCCCCTCCCTGGGGGGAAACGGGGAGCTGTTTTTT
CDR3: CASSPSLGGNGELFF
V: TRBV5-1
length: 15
size: -
D: -
J: TRBJ2-2

DNA: TGTGCCAGCAGCTTAAGGCAGGGGTCCTACGAGCAGTACTTC
CDR3: CASSLRQGSYEQYF
V: TRBV11-2
length: 14
size: -
D: -
J: TRBJ2-7

DNA: TGTGCCAGCAGCTTCGCGGAGGTTAACGAGCAGTACTTC
CDR3: CASSFAEVNEQYF
V: TRBV7-2
length: 13
size: -
D: -
J: TRBJ2-7

DNA: TGTGCCAGCAGTTCCCGGGACAGGGGGTCAGATACGCAGTATTTT
CDR3: CASSSRDRGSDTQYF
V: TRBV28
length: 15
size: once
D: TRBD1
J: TRBJ2-3

DNA: TGTGCCAGCAGCTTAGGAGACGGGAGTCGAACCGGGGAGCTGTTTTTT
CDR3: CASSLGDGSRTGELFF
V: TRBV7-9
length: 16
size: -
D: -
J: TRBJ2-2

DNA: TGTGCCAGCAGCCGACAGATCAATCAGCCCCAGCATTTT
CDR3: CASSRQINQPQHF
V: TRBV12-3/TRBV12-4
length: 13
size: -
D: -
J: TRBJ1-5

DNA: TGTGCCAGCAACCAGGGACTAGCGGGAGGGCCGGGGGTACAAGATACGCAGTATTTT
CDR3: CASNQGLAGGPGVQDTQYF
V: TRBV11-3
length: 19
size: -
D: TRBD2
J: TRBJ2-3

DNA: TGCAGCGTTGCCGGGACTCTCTCCTACAATGAGCAGTTCTTC
CDR3: CSVAGTLSYNEQFF
V: TRBV29-1
length: 14
size: -
D: -
J: TRBJ2-1

DNA: TGTGCCAGCAGCGTAACGGGCGGGAGCGGTCCTCAAGAGACCCAGTACTTC
CDR3: CASSVTGGSGPQETQYF
V: TRBV9
length: 17
size: -
D: TRBD2
J: TRBJ2-5

DNA: TGTGCCAGTAGTATGGACAGGCCCCAGAAACAGTTCTTC
CDR3: CASSMDRPQKQFF
V: TRBV19
length: 13
size: -
D: TRBD1
J: TRBJ2-1

DNA: TGTGCCAGCAGCTTGGGGAGCGGGAGAGGCAATGAGCAGTTCTTC
CDR3: CASSLGSGRGNEQFF
V: TRBV5-6
length: 15
size: -
D: TRBD2
J: TRBJ2-1

DNA: TGTGCCAGCAGTTTCCCCCCGCGGCTAGCGGGAGTGTACACCGGGGAGCTGTTTTTT
CDR3: CASSFPPRLAGVYTGELFF
V: TRBV28
length: 19
size: -
D: TRBD2
J: TRBJ2-2

DNA: TGCGCCAGCAGCCGAGTAAGTGGCACTGAAGCTTTCTTT
CDR3: CASSRVSGTEAFF
V: TRBV4-1
length: 13
size: -
D: -
J: TRBJ1-1

DNA: TGTGCCAGCAGCCCCCCCTTGGGACTCTGGCCGGAGACCCAGTACTTC
CDR3: CASSPPLGLWPETQYF
V: TRBV7-3
length: 16
size: -
D: -
J: TRBJ2-5

DNA: TGTGCCAGCAGCGCCCCCCCGGTGGACAATGAGCAGTTCTTC
CDR3: CASSAPPVDNEQFF
V: TRBV9
length: 14
size: -
D: -
J: TRBJ2-1

DNA: TGTGCCAGCAGCTTAGCGGCGACTAGCGGGACTTCCTACAATGAGCAGTTCTTC
CDR3: CASSLAATSGTSYNEQFF
V: TRBV7-6
length: 18
size: -
D: TRBD2
J: TRBJ2-1

DNA: TGTGCCAGCAGCTTAGATGATTTAGGGGGACAAGAGACCCAGTACTTC
CDR3: CASSLDDLGGQETQYF
V: TRBV7-6
length: 16
size: -
D: -
J: TRBJ2-5

DNA: TGCAGCGTTGAAGTCAGGAATGAGCAGTTCTTC
CDR3: CSVEVRNEQFF
V: TRBV29-1
length: 11
size: -
D: -
J: TRBJ2-1

DNA: TGTGCCAGTAGACCTACAGGGATCTCCTACGAGCAGTACTTC
CDR3: CASRPTGISYEQYF
V: TRBV19
length: 14
size: -
D: -
J: TRBJ2-7

DNA: TGTGCCAGCAGCTCCAGACAGGGATTGTCCTCCTACGAGCAGTACTTC
CDR3: CASSSRQGLSSYEQYF
V: TRBV7-6
length: 16
size: -
D: TRBD1
J: TRBJ2-7

DNA: TGTGCCAGCAGCCCGAATCGGGGGGGCACCTACGAGCAGTACTTC
CDR3: CASSPNRGGTYEQYF
V: TRBV11-2
length: 15
size: -
D: TRBD2
J: TRBJ2-7

DNA: TGTGCCATAAGAGGTGGGGGGCAAGAGACCCAGTACTTC
CDR3: CAIRGGGQETQYF
V: TRBV10-3
length: 13
size: -
D: -
J: TRBJ2-5

DNA: TGTGCCAGCAGTACAGATATGAACACTGAAGCTTTCTTT
CDR3: CASSTDMNTEAFF
V: TRBV5-4
length: 13
size: few
D: -
J: TRBJ1-1

DNA: TGCGCCAGCAGCACGGGACAGCTCGCGAACACCGGGGAGCTGTTTTTT
CDR3: CASSTGQLANTGELFF
V: TRBV5-1
length: 16
size: -
D: TRBD1
J: TRBJ2-2

DNA: TGCGCCAGCAGCGAACAGGGATCATACGGCTACACCTTC
CDR3: CASSEQGSYGYTF
V: TRBV5-1
length: 13
size: -
D: -
J: TRBJ1-2

DNA: TGTGCCAGCAGTTACTCGGGGGCGAGAGGCGAGCAGTACTTC
CDR3: CASSYSGARGEQYF
V: TRBV6-5
length: 14
size: -
D: -
J: TRBJ2-7

DNA: TGTGCCAGCAGCGTAGGGACTAGCGGGAGGGGTGAGCAGTACTTC
CDR3: CASSVGTSGRGEQYF
V: TRBV9
length: 15
size: -
D: TRBD2
J: TRBJ2-7

DNA: TGTGCCAGCAGCCAAAACACAGAAGCCTACGAGCAGTACTTC
CDR3: CASSQNTEAYEQYF
V: TRBV16
length: 14
size: -
D: -
J: TRBJ2-7

DNA: TGTGCCAGCAGTTATTCTCGCCAAGAGACCCAGTACTTC
CDR3: CASSYSRQETQYF
V: TRBV6-2/TRBV6-3
length: 13
size: -
D: -
J: TRBJ2-5

DNA: TGTGCCACCCGGGACAGGGGCCTGGAGACCCAGTACTTC
CDR3: CATRDRGLETQYF
V: TRBV6-5
length: 13
size: -
D: TRBD1
J: TRBJ2-5

DNA: TGTGCCAGCAGCCAAGGGGCTGAGCAGTACTTC
CDR3: CASSQGAEQYF
V: TRBV16
length: 11
size: once
D: -
J: TRBJ2-7

DNA: TGTGCCAGCTCACCAGCGCAGGGTGGCACCGGGGAGCTGTTTTTT
CDR3: CASSPAQGGTGELFF
V: TRBV18
length: 15
size: few
D: -
J: TRBJ2-2

DNA: TGTGCCAGCAGTGTCCAGGGGGCCGACACCGGGGAGCTGTTTTTT
CDR3: CASSVQGADTGELFF
V: TRBV2
length: 15
size: -
D: TRBD1
J: TRBJ2-2

DNA: TGTGCCAGCAGTTACTCGAGCAGGGAGGCCACCGGGGAGCTGTTTTTT
CDR3: CASSYSSREATGELFF
V: TRBV6-5
length: 16
size: -
D: -
J: TRBJ2-2

DNA: TGTGCCAGCAGCTTATGGACGGGGACCGGGGAGCTGTTTTTT
CDR3: CASSLWTGTGELFF
V: TRBV5-4
length: 14
size: -
D: -
J: TRBJ2-2

DNA: TGTGCCAGCAGCCGGGACAGGGTGGAATACAATGAGCAGTTCTTC
CDR3: CASSRDRVEYNEQFF
V: TRBV6-5
length: 15
size: -
D: TRBD1
J: TRBJ2-1

DNA: TGTGCCAGCTCACAGGGGACAGGATATGAGACCCAGTACTTC
CDR3: CASSQGTGYETQYF
V: TRBV18
length: 14
size: -
D: TRBD1
J: TRBJ2-5

DNA: TGTGCCAGCAGTATGGGACAGGGTCGCACTGAAGCTTTCTTT
CDR3: CASSMGQGRTEAFF
V: TRBV28
length: 14
size: -
D: TRBD1
J: TRBJ1-1

DNA: TGTGCCAGCAGCGTAGGAGGGACAGGGGGAGGAAGCACTGAAGCTTTCTTT
CDR3: CASSVGGTGGGSTEAFF
V: TRBV9
length: 17
size: few
D: TRBD1
J: TRBJ1-1

DNA: TGTGCCAGCGGGGGACAGGTCGGAAACACCATATATTTT
CDR3: CASGGQVGNTIYF
V: TRBV12-3/TRBV12-4
length: 13
size: -
D: TRBD1
J: TRBJ1-3

DNA: TGTGCCAGCAGTTACTCGGGCCCCACCTCTCTCAATGAGCAGTTCTTC
CDR3: CASSYSGPTSLNEQFF
V: TRBV6-5
length: 16
size: -
D: -
J: TRBJ2-1

DNA: TGTGCCAGCTCGCCCACGACAGGGGCGGACTATGGCTACACCTTC
CDR3: CASSPTTGADYGYTF
V: TRBV18
length: 15
size: -
D: TRBD1
J: TRBJ1-2

DNA: TGTGCCAGCAGTTCGGAGGGAGAGGGCACAGATACGCAGTATTTT
CDR3: CASSSEGEGTDTQYF
V: TRBV28
length: 15
size: -
D: -
J: TRBJ2-3

DNA: TGCGCCAGCAGCTTGGGCACTAGCAAGACAGATACGCAGTATTTT
CDR3: CASSLGTSKTDTQYF
V: TRBV5-1
length: 15
size: -
D: -
J: TRBJ2-3

DNA: TGTGCCAGCAGCCGTGGGGGGACGGATGAGCAGTTCTTC
CDR3: CASSRGGTDEQFF
V: TRBV27
length: 13
size: -
D: -
J: TRBJ2-1

DNA: TGTGCCAGCAGCCGAGGGGGGGGAAGGGGCCTTACAAAGAGCTCCTACAATGAGCAGTTCTTC
CDR3: CASSRGGGRGLTKSSYNEQFF
V: TRBV14
length: 21
size: -
D: -
J: TRBJ2-1

DNA: TGTGCCACCAGCAGCGGGAGGGTTCAGTTCTTC
CDR3: CATSSGRVQFF
V: TRBV15
length: 11
size: -
D: TRBD2
J: TRBJ2-1

DNA: TGCGCCAGCAGTCATGCCGGGACAGGGGGCCCTAGCTCCTACGAGCAGTACTTC
CDR3: CASSHAGTGGPSSYEQYF
V: TRBV5-1
length: 18
size: -
D: TRBD1
J: TRBJ2-7

DNA: TGTGCCAGCAGCCAATGGGGGGATGAGCAGTTCTTC
CDR3: CASSQWGDEQFF
V: TRBV11-2
length: 12
size: -
D: -
J: TRBJ2-1

DNA: TGTGCCAGCTCACCGGGACTAGCGGGAGTTGAGCAGTTCTTC
CDR3: CASSPGLAGVEQFF
V: TRBV18
length: 14
size: -
D: TRBD2
J: TRBJ2-1